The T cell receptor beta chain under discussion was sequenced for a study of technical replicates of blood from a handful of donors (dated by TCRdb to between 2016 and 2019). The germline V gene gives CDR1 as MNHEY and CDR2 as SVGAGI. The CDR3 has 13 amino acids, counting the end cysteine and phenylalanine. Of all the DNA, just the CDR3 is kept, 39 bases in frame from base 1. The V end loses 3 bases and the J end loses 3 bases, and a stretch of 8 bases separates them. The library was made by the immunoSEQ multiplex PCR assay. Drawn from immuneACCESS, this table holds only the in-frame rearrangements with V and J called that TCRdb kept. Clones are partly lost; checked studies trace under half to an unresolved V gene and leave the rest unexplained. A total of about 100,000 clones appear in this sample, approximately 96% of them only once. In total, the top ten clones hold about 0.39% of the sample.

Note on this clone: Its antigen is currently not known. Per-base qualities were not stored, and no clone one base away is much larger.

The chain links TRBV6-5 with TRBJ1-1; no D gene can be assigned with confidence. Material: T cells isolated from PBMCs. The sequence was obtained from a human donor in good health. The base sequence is TGTGCCAGCAGTTATTCGGAGTACACTGAAGCTTTCTTT. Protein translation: CASSYSEYTEAFF.